This entry describes one TCR beta chain. As yet, its antigen is unknown. The sample is drawn from a study of cytotoxic CD8 clonotypes in ibrutinib-treated CLL. Study details: Outcomes included around 25 partial and 2 complete responses; after median approximately 70 months, approximately 14 stayed remitted and roughly twelve progressed. General study points: Baseline values of clonality outstripped age-matched healthy donors and followed circulating CD8+ T-cell counts.

The assay was immunoSEQ multiplex PCR, and TCRdb's table has in-frame clones only and misses some. The data contain approximately 140,000 clones, less than 95% of them singletons. As input for TCR beta libraries, about 1.8 micrograms of genomic DNA came from cryopreserved PBMCs. Trimming shortened V by 4 bases and J by 0 bases, and 9 bases separated the two germline ends. The CDR3 is 14 amino acids. CDR1 SGDLS and CDR2 YYNGEE come from the germline V gene. This chain joins TRBV9 and TRBJ2-3; no definite D call. The material sequenced was PBMCs, taken after 12 months of ibrutinib treatment. The sequence derives from a human donor with chronic lymphocytic leukemia. The CDR3 bases are TGTGCCAGCAGCCGGGCAGACAGCACAGATACGCAGTATTTT. Translated: CASSRADSTDTQYF. The whole variable domain, remainder taken from reference TRBV9 and TRBJ2-3, is DSGVTQTPKHLITATGQRVTLRCSPRSGDLSVYWYQQSLDQGLQFLIQYYNGEERAKGNILERFSAQQFPDLHSELNLSSLELGDSALYFCASSRADSTDTQYFGPGTRLTVL.